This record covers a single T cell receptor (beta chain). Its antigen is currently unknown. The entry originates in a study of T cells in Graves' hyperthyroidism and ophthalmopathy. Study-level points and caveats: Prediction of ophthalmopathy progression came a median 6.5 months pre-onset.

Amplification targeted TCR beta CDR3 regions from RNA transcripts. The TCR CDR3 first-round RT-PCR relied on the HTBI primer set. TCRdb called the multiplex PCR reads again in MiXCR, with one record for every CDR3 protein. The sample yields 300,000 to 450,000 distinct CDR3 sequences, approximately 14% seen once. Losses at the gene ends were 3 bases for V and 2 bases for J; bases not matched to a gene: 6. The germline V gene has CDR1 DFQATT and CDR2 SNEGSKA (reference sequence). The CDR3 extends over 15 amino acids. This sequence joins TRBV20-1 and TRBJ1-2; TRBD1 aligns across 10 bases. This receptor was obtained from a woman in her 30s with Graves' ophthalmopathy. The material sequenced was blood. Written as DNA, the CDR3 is TGCAGTGCTAGTCTCCGGGACAGGGGAAACTATGGCTACACCTTC. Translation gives CSASLRDRGNYGYTF.